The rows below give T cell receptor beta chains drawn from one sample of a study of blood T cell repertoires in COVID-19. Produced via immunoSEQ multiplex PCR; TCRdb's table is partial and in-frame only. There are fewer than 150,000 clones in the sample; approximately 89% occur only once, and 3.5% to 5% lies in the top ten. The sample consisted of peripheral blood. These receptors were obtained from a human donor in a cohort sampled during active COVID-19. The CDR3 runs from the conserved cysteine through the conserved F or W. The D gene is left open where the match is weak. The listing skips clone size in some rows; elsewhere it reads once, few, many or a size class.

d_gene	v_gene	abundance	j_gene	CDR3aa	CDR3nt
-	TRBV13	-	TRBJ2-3	CASNPSGFTDTQYF	TGTGCCAGCAACCCCTCCGGGTTCACAGATACGCAGTATTTT
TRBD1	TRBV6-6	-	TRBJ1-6	CASSYLDRVTSPLHF	TGTGCCAGCAGTTACCTCGACAGGGTGACTTCACCCCTCCACTTT
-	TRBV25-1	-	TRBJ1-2	CASSEVTGYTF	TGTGCCAGCAGTGAAGTGACAGGCTACACCTTC
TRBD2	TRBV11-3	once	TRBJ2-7	CASSLGTSDSYEQYF	TGTGCCAGCAGCTTAGGGACTAGCGACTCCTACGAGCAGTACTTC
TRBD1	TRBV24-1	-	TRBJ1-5	CATSDFHNRKKGQGCQPQHF	TGTGCCACCAGTGATTTCCACAATCGAAAAAAAGGACAGGGTTGTCAGCCCCAGCATTTT
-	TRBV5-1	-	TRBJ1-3	CASSLDLRGSGNTIYF	TGCGCCAGCAGCTTGGATTTGCGGGGTTCCGGAAACACCATATATTTT
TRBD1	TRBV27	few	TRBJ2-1	CASSYRDRWNEQFF	TGTGCCAGCAGTTACCGGGACAGATGGAATGAGCAGTTCTTC
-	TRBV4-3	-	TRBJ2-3	CASSYTGSGADTQYF	TGCGCCAGCAGTTACACAGGGAGTGGAGCAGATACGCAGTATTTT
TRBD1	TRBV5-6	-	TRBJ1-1	CASSFPGQGYRDTEAFF	TGTGCCAGCAGCTTCCCGGGACAGGGGTATCGTGACACTGAAGCTTTCTTT
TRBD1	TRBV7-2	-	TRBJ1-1	CASSLVGDRGGDTEAFF	TGTGCCAGCAGCTTAGTGGGGGACAGGGGAGGGGACACTGAAGCTTTCTTT
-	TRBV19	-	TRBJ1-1	CASSIESEAFF	TGTGCCAGTAGTATAGAGAGTGAAGCTTTCTTT
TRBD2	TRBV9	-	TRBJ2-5	CASSLASGRREETQYF	TGTGCCAGCAGCTTGGCTAGCGGGAGGCGGGAGGAGACCCAGTACTTC
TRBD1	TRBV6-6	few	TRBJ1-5	CASSSFDRGNQPQHF	TGTGCCAGCAGTTCGTTCGACAGGGGCAATCAGCCCCAGCATTTT
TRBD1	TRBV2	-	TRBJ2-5	CATTGGSETQYF	TGTGCCACGACAGGGGGCTCGGAGACCCAGTACTTC
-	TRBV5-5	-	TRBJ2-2	CASSLDRPTGELFF	TGTGCCAGCAGCTTGGACAGGCCCACCGGGGAGCTGTTTTTT
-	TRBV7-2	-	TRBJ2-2	CASSFVGGGTGELFF	TGTGCCAGCAGCTTCGTTGGCGGAGGCACCGGGGAGCTGTTTTTT
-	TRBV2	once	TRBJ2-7	CASSVRSLSYEQYF	TGTGCCAGCAGCGTCAGGTCCTTATCCTACGAGCAGTACTTC
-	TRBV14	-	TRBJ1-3	CASSQVGGHRNTIYF	TGTGCCAGCAGCCAAGTCGGGGGGCATAGAAACACCATATATTTT
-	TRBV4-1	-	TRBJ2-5	CASSQDRAGGYQYF	TGCGCCAGCAGCCAAGATAGGGCTGGAGGATACCAGTACTTC
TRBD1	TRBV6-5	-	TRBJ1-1	CASTVVDRANTEAFF	TGTGCCAGCACAGTCGTCGACAGGGCGAACACTGAAGCTTTCTTT
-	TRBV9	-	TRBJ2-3	CASSVGLDADTQYF	TGTGCCAGCAGCGTAGGGTTAGATGCAGATACGCAGTATTTT
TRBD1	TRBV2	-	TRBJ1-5	CASSKDGTEFYQPQHF	TGTGCCAGCAGTAAGGACGGGACAGAATTTTATCAGCCCCAGCATTTT
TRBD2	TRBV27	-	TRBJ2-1	CASSLIAPAAGAPNEQFF	TGTGCCAGCAGTTTAATCGCCCCCGCAGCGGGAGCCCCCAATGAGCAGTTCTTC
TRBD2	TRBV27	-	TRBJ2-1	CASIRRLAGGPSYNEQFF	TGTGCCAGCATTCGACGACTAGCGGGAGGGCCCTCCTACAATGAGCAGTTCTTC
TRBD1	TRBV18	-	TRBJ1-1	CASSPSGQGEAFF	TGTGCCAGCTCACCCTCCGGACAGGGTGAAGCTTTCTTT
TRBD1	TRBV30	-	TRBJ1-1	CAWSTGARTEAFF	TGTGCCTGGAGTACAGGGGCGCGGACTGAAGCTTTCTTT
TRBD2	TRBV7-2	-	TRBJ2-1	CASTPWLAGGNEQFF	TGTGCCAGCACCCCGTGGCTAGCGGGGGGGAATGAGCAGTTCTTC
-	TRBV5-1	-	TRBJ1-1	CASSLGAGEWAFF	TGCGCCAGCAGCTTGGGCGCAGGGGAATGGGCTTTCTTT
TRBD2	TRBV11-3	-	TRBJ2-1	CASSSKTSGGTSSYNEQFF	TGTGCCAGCAGCTCTAAGACTAGCGGGGGGACTAGCTCCTACAATGAGCAGTTCTTC
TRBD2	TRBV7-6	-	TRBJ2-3	CASSLGLAGTDTQYF	TGTGCCAGCAGCCTAGGGCTAGCGGGAACAGATACGCAGTATTTT
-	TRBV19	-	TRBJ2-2	CASNDRIGTTNTGELFF	TGTGCCAGCAACGACAGAATCGGAACCACGAACACCGGGGAGCTGTTTTTT
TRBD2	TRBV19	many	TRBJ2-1	CASRPLAGPNNEQFF	TGTGCCAGTAGGCCTCTAGCGGGGCCTAACAATGAGCAGTTCTTC
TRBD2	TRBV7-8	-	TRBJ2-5	CASSHSGRAETQYF	TGTGCCAGCAGCCATAGCGGGAGAGCAGAGACCCAGTACTTC
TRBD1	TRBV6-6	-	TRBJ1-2	CASSTGQGGGYTF	TGTGCCAGTTCGACAGGACAGGGTGGTGGCTACACCTTC
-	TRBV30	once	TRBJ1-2	CAWRPEGSTGYTF	TGTGCCTGGAGGCCGGAAGGGAGTACGGGCTACACCTTC
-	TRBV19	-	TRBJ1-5	CASEITGGTGNQPQHF	TGTGCCAGTGAAATCACGGGGGGCACGGGGAATCAGCCCCAGCATTTT
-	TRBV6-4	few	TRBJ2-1	CASSVGVSSYNEQFF	TGTGCCAGCAGTGTAGGGGTTAGCTCCTACAATGAGCAGTTCTTC
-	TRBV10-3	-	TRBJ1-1	CAMSWDTGTEAFF	TGTGCCATGTCGTGGGACACAGGCACTGAAGCTTTCTTT
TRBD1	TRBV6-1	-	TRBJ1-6	CASSGTGTGGGGRSPLHF	TGTGCCAGCAGTGGAACCGGGACAGGGGGCGGGGGACGTTCACCCCTCCACTTT
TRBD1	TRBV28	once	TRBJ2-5	CASSGTGTGGWETQYF	TGTGCCAGCAGTGGCACCGGGACAGGGGGCTGGGAGACCCAGTACTTC
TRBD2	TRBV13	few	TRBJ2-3	CASSQYARTSGRSATDTQYF	TGTGCCAGCAGCCAATACGCCCGGACTAGCGGGAGATCGGCCACAGATACGCAGTATTTT
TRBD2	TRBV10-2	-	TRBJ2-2	CASSEAHLAGAGELFF	TGCGCCAGCAGTGAAGCCCATCTAGCGGGAGCCGGGGAGCTGTTTTTT
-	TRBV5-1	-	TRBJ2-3	CASSPGGGLMQYF	TGCGCCAGCAGCCCTGGCGGGGGCTTGATGCAGTATTTT
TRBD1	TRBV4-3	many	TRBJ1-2	CASSPRDSSYGYTF	TGCGCCAGCAGCCCCCGGGACAGCTCCTATGGCTACACCTTC
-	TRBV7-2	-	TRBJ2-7	CASSRTALGEQYF	TGTGCCAGCAGCAGGACTGCCTTGGGGGAGCAGTACTTC
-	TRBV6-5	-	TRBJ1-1	CASSQQGEAFF	TGTGCCAGCAGTCAACAGGGTGAAGCTTTCTTT